These 32 T cell receptor beta chains were all obtained from the same sample, sequenced in a study of blood T cell repertoires in COVID-19. Here immunoSEQ multiplex PCR was the method, and the copy in TCRdb shows in-frame clones only, minus some. The table shows 150,000 to 200,000 clones, with about 92% occurring only once. Sequencing used peripheral blood. These receptors all stem from a man in his thirties or forties with COVID-19, enrolled during active disease.

V gene TRBV7-6 combines with J gene TRBJ2-7; 8 bases line up with TRBD1. The CDR3 is 18 residues long. Germline V gene data show CDR1 as SGHVS and CDR2 as FNYEAQ. The junction had 10 bases not matched to a gene; V was cut back by 0 bases and J by 0 bases. The CDR3 DNA is TGTGCCAGCAGCTTAGCTCCCAGGGGGCCACTTAGCTCCTACGAGCAGTACTTC. This translates into CASSLAPRGPLSSYEQYF.

The chain couples TRBV15 to TRBJ2-7; 8 bases align to TRBD1. The J segment lost 5 bases and the V segment lost 0 bases, leaving 9 bases of the junction unmatched. This CDR3 contains 16 residues. Germline CDR1 reads LNHNV; CDR2 reads YYDKDF (reference sequence). The DNA of the CDR3 is TGTGCCACCAGCAGAGATATGATGGGACAGGTCCACGAGCAGTACTTC. It specifies CATSRDMMGQVHEQYF.

This chain connects TRBV20-1 to TRBJ2-5; TRBD1 matches at 7 bases. The CDR3 totals 15 residues. Germline values: CDR1 DFQATT, CDR2 SNEGSKA (reference sequence). V was clipped by 3 bases and J by 5 bases; unmatched bases: 12. CDR3 residues: CSASGQEPAPETQYF. In DNA, the CDR3 is TGCAGTGCTAGTGGACAGGAGCCCGCCCCTGAGACCCAGTACTTC.

The chain is built from TRBV19 and TRBJ1-1; TRBD1 is a possible D gene (6 bases). V was clipped by 4 bases and J by 0 bases, with 15 bases between them. This CDR3 has 16 residues. Per germline, CDR1 LNHDA and CDR2 SQIVND (reference sequence). The CDR3 protein is CASSTQGGVMNTEAFF. For the CDR3, the DNA is TGTGCCAGTAGTACCCAAGGGGGGGTTATGAACACTGAAGCTTTCTTT.

This CDR3 is CASSFSRQGDMNTEAFF. The CDR3 nucleotides are TGTGCCAGCAGTTTCTCCCGACAGGGGGATATGAACACTGAAGCTTTCTTT. This chain joins TRBV27 and TRBJ1-1, with 9 bases lining up with TRBD1. V lost 3 bases to trimming and J lost 0 bases; unmatched junction nucleotides: 8. Germline CDR1 is MNHEY and CDR2 is SMNVEV (reference sequence). The length of the CDR3 is 17 residues.

The chain employs TRBV2 and TRBJ1-1, with 9 positions matching TRBD1. CDR1 is SNHLY and CDR2 is FYNNEI in the germline V gene. J was trimmed by 4 bases and V by 6 bases; bases with no gene match: 3. This CDR3 spans 13 amino acids. The CDR3 reads CASRSTGGTEAFF. The DNA for the CDR3 is TGTGCCAGCAGGTCGACAGGGGGCACTGAAGCTTTCTTT.

The V gene is TRBV7-3, the J gene TRBJ2-7; tentatively, D is TRBD2 (5 bases). Trimming took 3 bases from V and 6 from J, leaving 9 bases between them. Germline V gene lookup returns CDR1 SGHTA and CDR2 FQGTGA. This CDR3 has 12 residues. This CDR3 reads CASSFGAGEQYF. In nucleotides, the CDR3 is TGTGCCAGCAGCTTCGGTGCGGGCGAGCAGTACTTC.

This chain links TRBV19 with TRBJ2-4, with 11 bases matching TRBD2. The germline CDR1 and CDR2 sequences are LNHDA and SQIVND (reference sequence). Trimming at V came to 5 bases and at J to 0 bases, leaving 15 bases not matched to a gene. The CDR3 consists of 20 residues. The CDR3 spells CASSHLSPGLADLAKNIQYF. The CDR3 nucleotides read TGTGCCAGTAGTCACCTATCTCCGGGACTAGCGGATTTAGCCAAAAACATTCAGTACTTC.

The rearrangement links TRBV7-9 to TRBJ2-1, with 8 bases aligning to TRBD1. V gave up 5 bases and J gave up 7 bases; unmatched junction bases: 10. In germline, CDR1 is SEHNR, CDR2 FQNEAQ (reference sequence). The CDR3 totals 15 residues. CDR3 residues: CASSPWDRSRNEQFF. The DNA of the CDR3 is TGTGCCAGCAGCCCGTGGGACAGGTCCCGAAATGAGCAGTTCTTC.

The chain carries TRBV5-1 and TRBJ2-1; the D is unclear. Trimming took 0 bases from V and 8 from J, leaving 6 bases between them. The CDR3 is 12 amino acids. The germline V gene has CDR1 SGHRS and CDR2 YFSETQ. As DNA, the CDR3 is TGCGCCAGCAGCTTGGCCGAGGATGAGCAGTTCTTC. Protein product: CASSLAEDEQFF.

This rearrangement joins TRBV7-8 to TRBJ2-5, with 10 nucleotides matching TRBD1. The V and J ends lost 5 bases and 4 bases, in that order; junction bases with no gene match: 1. In germline, CDR1 is SGHVS, CDR2 FQNEAQ. The CDR3 spans 13 residues. CDR3 sequence: CASSRDRGETQYF. CDR3 nucleotides: TGTGCCAGCAGCAGGGACAGGGGAGAGACCCAGTACTTC. The full variable domain, completed using reference TRBV7-8 and TRBJ2-5, is GAGVSQSPRYKVAKRGQDVALRCDPISGHVSLFWYQQALGQGPEFLTYFQNEAQLDKSGLPSDRFFAERPEGSVSTLKIQRTQQEDSAVYLCASSRDRGETQYFGPGTRLLVL.

The chain joins TRBV3-1 (or the pseudogene TRBV3-2) to TRBJ2-1; 9 bases align to TRBD2. The CDR3 covers 16 residues. J gave up 5 bases and V 1 base, and 6 bases lay outside the gene matches. Germline-derived CDR1 and CDR2 are LGHDT and YNNKEL (reference sequence). CDR3 coding DNA: TGTGCCAGCAGCCAAGTTCCTAGCGGGGAAAACAATGAGCAGTTCTTC. Its translation: CASSQVPSGENNEQFF.

The chain recombines TRBV4-2 with TRBJ2-2; 7 bases are shared with TRBD2. The CDR3 length is 13 residues. Per the germline V gene, CDR1 is LGHNA and CDR2 is YNFKEQ. V was clipped by 7 bases and J by 4 bases; unmatched bases: 3. CDR3 residues: CASKGGGTGELFF. CDR3 DNA sequence: TGTGCCAGCAAGGGCGGGGGCACCGGGGAGCTGTTTTTT.

The V call is TRBV27, the J call TRBJ2-3; TRBD2 is a possible D gene (7 bases). The CDR3 totals 16 residues. Germline loops: CDR1 MNHEY, CDR2 SMNVEV (reference sequence). V gave up 3 bases and J gave up 2 bases, with 15 bases separating them. The CDR3 nucleotides read TGTGCCAGCAGTTTTAAGGCGGGGGCCCACACAGATACGCAGTATTTT. It specifies CASSFKAGAHTDTQYF.

The chain combines TRBV12-3 or TRBV12-4 with TRBJ2-7; D is undetermined. This CDR3 comprises 13 residues. Deletions cut 2 bases from V and 0 bases from J, with 5 bases between. Here the CDR3 reads CASSLSLSYEQYF. DNA of the CDR3: TGTGCCAGCAGTTTATCCCTCTCCTACGAGCAGTACTTC.

This clone was seen a handful of times. This sequence joins TRBV7-9 and TRBJ2-7; D possibly corresponds to TRBD1 (6 bases). V lost 1 base, J lost 6 bases, and 13 bases lay in between. Germline V CDR1 and CDR2: SEHNR, FQNEAQ (reference sequence). CDR3 length equals 14 residues. CDR3 bases: TGTGCCAGCAGCTTAGTCGTACAGGGAACCGAGCAGTACTTC. Its translation is CASSLVVQGTEQYF.

This clone is a singleton in its sample. The V gene is TRBV7-9, the J gene TRBJ1-1, with D unclear. This CDR3 comprises 14 residues. The germline CDR1 and CDR2 sequences are SEHNR and FQNEAQ (reference sequence). V gave up 4 bases and J gave up 3 bases, with 12 bases separating them. Here the CDR3 DNA reads TGTGCCAGCAGCTCCTTCAAGGGAGACACTGAAGCTTTCTTT. Encoded protein: CASSSFKGDTEAFF. Full variable domain (outside the CDR3, taken from reference TRBV7-9 and TRBJ1-1): DTGVSQNPRHKITKRGQNVTFRCDPISEHNRLYWYRQTLGQGPEFLTYFQNEAQLEKSRLLSDRFSAERPKGSFSTLEIQRTEQGDSAMYLCASSSFKGDTEAFFGQGTRLTVV.

CDR3 amino acids: CASSKAVEGPIDEAFF. The CDR3 DNA reads as TGTGCCAGCAGCAAAGCGGTGGAGGGGCCAATCGATGAAGCTTTCTTT. V is TRBV21-1 and J is TRBJ1-1. TRBV21-1 is reported as a pseudogene. The CDR3 contains 16 residues.

The genes are TRBV2 and TRBJ2-7, with 8 bases aligning to TRBD1. The CDR3 extends over 18 amino acids. Per germline, CDR1 SNHLY and CDR2 FYNNEI. The trim removed 4 bases at V and 1 base at J, leaving 15 bases unmatched. The CDR3 region is CASSVSIVSTGASYEQYF. CDR3 DNA sequence: TGTGCCAGCAGTGTATCGATCGTCTCGACAGGGGCGTCCTACGAGCAGTACTTC.

The chain recombines TRBV27 with TRBJ1-6; the D is unclear. V shed 4 bases and J shed 0 bases, with 7 bases lying between them. The CDR3 length is 15 residues. Germline values: CDR1 MNHEY, CDR2 SMNVEV (reference sequence). CDR3: CASSSKSSYNSPLHF. DNA of the CDR3: TGTGCCAGCAGTTCGAAGAGCTCCTATAATTCACCCCTCCACTTT.

This rearrangement joins TRBV21-1 to TRBJ1-1. TRBV21-1 is tagged as a pseudogene. This CDR3 is 19 amino acids long. DNA for the CDR3: TGTGCCAGCAGCCCCAAACCCTGCCGACCTGCCGGGATTTTAACTGAAGCTTTCTTT. Protein: CASSPKPCRPAGILTEAFF.

CDR3 loop: CATSDLAGVGTGELFF. In DNA form, the CDR3 reads TGTGCCACCAGTGATTTAGCGGGAGTGGGCACCGGGGAGCTGTTTTTT. This chain connects TRBV24-1 to TRBJ2-2; 8 bases fit TRBD2. J was trimmed by 4 bases and V by 1 base; bases with no gene match: 4. This CDR3 region has 16 residues. Germline values: CDR1 KGHDR, CDR2 SFDVKD.

The rearrangement links TRBV7-7 to TRBJ2-2, with 8 bases that match TRBD1. The CDR3 loop spans 15 amino acids. Looked up from germline, CDR1 is SSHAT and CDR2 is FNYEAQ (reference sequence). The trim removed 1 base at V and 7 bases at J, leaving 5 bases unmatched. This CDR3 reads CASSLGRGHGGELFF. The CDR3 coding sequence is TGTGCCAGCAGCTTAGGCAGGGGGCATGGCGGGGAGCTGTTTTTT.

The V gene is TRBV3-1 (or the pseudogene TRBV3-2), the J gene TRBJ1-1; D may be TRBD1 (5 bases). This CDR3 is 16 amino acids long. Germline V gives CDR1 LGHDT, CDR2 YNNKEL (reference sequence). V was pared by 1 base and J by 5 bases, with 17 bases between. CDR3 DNA: TGTGCCAGCAGCCAAGTCGTGGGGGGTACGGGGACTGAAGCTTTCTTT. Translated: CASSQVVGGTGTEAFF.

The gene calls are TRBV19 and TRBJ1-1; 10 bases are shared with TRBD1. Germline V gene data show CDR1 as LNHDA and CDR2 as SQIVND (reference sequence). J gave up 5 bases and V 7 bases, and 7 bases lay outside the gene matches. This CDR3 has 14 amino acids. The CDR3 DNA follows: TGTGCCAGTACCCAACCGGGACAGGGGACTGAAGCTTTCTTT. Translating it yields CASTQPGQGTEAFF.

The rearrangement links TRBV6-2 or TRBV6-3 to TRBJ1-2; possibly TRBD1 for D (6 bases). V dropped 3 bases and J dropped 9 bases, with 11 bases sitting between them. From germline, CDR1 is MNHEY and CDR2 SVGEGT. The CDR3 consists of 12 residues. The CDR3 is CASSYGQFRYTF. CDR3 sequence (DNA): TGTGCCAGCAGTTATGGACAGTTTCGCTACACCTTC.

The chain carries TRBV19 and TRBJ2-7; a possible D gene is TRBD1 (5 bases). CDR3 size: 14 residues. Germline V gene lookup returns CDR1 LNHDA and CDR2 SQIVND (reference sequence). V was cut by 4 bases and J by 6 bases, with 16 bases left in between. The CDR3 DNA reads as TGTGCCAGTAGTACTTTACAGGACCCGCGCGAGCAGTACTTC. Its translation: CASSTLQDPREQYF.

J is TRBJ2-7 and V is TRBV7-9; 7 nucleotides agree with TRBD1. This CDR3 contains 15 residues. Germline CDR1 and CDR2: SEHNR and FQNEAQ (reference sequence). Trimming took 5 bases from V and 3 from J; bases not matched to a gene: 10. This chain's CDR3 is CASSQGQAGFYEQYF. The DNA for the CDR3 is TGTGCCAGCAGCCAAGGACAGGCTGGGTTCTACGAGCAGTACTTC.

This clone appeared a single time. CDR3 nucleotides: TGTGCCAGCAGCAAGGTCCAGGGTGAAGCTTTCTTT. Translated: CASSKVQGEAFF. V usage is TRBV5-6 and J usage is TRBJ1-1; D possibly corresponds to TRBD1 (5 bases). Trimming took 4 bases from V and 7 from J, leaving 11 bases between them. The CDR3 has 12 residues. Germline values: CDR1 SGHDT, CDR2 YYEEEE. The full variable domain, in which reference TRBV5-6 and TRBJ1-1 provide the parts outside the CDR3, is DAGVTQSPTHLIKTRGQQVTLRCSPKSGHDTVSWYQQALGQGPQFIFQYYEEEERQRGNFPDRFSGHQFPNYSSELNVNALLLGDSALYLCASSKVQGEAFFGQGTRLTVV.

This chain joins TRBV28 and TRBJ2-3, with a weak D call TRBD2 (5 bases). CDR3 length equals 15 residues. Per germline, CDR1 MDHEN and CDR2 SYDVKM. Trimming left V 5 bases short and J 5 bases short, with 17 bases between. The CDR3 DNA reads as TGTGCCAGCAGTCTCGGTGGAGCCGGAGGAGATACGCAGTATTTT. Its translation is CASSLGGAGGDTQYF.

V is TRBV9 and J is TRBJ2-7; a weak D match, TRBD2 (5 bases). Germline CDR1 and CDR2: SGDLS and YYNGEE. The length of the CDR3 is 15 residues. Trimming removed 0 bases from V and 2 bases from J, with 12 bases in between. The CDR3 spells CASSVAGIGTYEQYF. For the CDR3, the DNA is TGTGCCAGCAGCGTAGCCGGGATCGGGACCTACGAGCAGTACTTC.

The chain carries TRBV27 and TRBJ2-3, with a weak D call TRBD2 (6 bases). The length of the CDR3 is 18 residues. Germline V gives CDR1 MNHEY, CDR2 SMNVEV (reference sequence). The V end was cut by 4 bases, the J end by 4 bases, with 24 bases between. DNA of the CDR3: TGTGCCAGCAGTTCCCCCAATCGGGGCGGGATGGCGGCAGATACGCAGTATTTT. This gives the protein CASSSPNRGGMAADTQYF.